The 26 T cell receptor beta chains listed next were all sequenced from one sample in a study of T cells in Graves' hyperthyroidism and ophthalmopathy. RNA transcripts gave rise to amplified TCR beta CDR3 regions. First-round RT-PCR with HTBI primers amplified the TCR CDR3 region. TCRdb re-analysed the multiplex PCR reads in MiXCR, keeping a single row per CDR3 protein. The table includes hundreds of thousands of distinct CDR3 sequences, roughly 15% detected once. The sequenced material came from blood. These TCRs come from a woman aged 18-30 years with Graves' hyperthyroidism.

This clonotype was counted at least ten times. This chain uses TRBV6-2 or TRBV6-3 with TRBJ2-2; weak D call: TRBD1 (6 bases). Trimming took off 5 bases at V and 6 bases at J, with 13 bases between the two ends. CDR1 is MNHEY, CDR2 SVGEGT, per germline. The CDR3 is 14 amino acids. CDR3 DNA sequence: TGTGCCAGCAGTACCCACAGGGCCGCCGGGGAGCTGTTTTTT. Its translation: CASSTHRAAGELFF.

The chain joins TRBV7-8 to TRBJ1-2; D unclear. CDR1 and CDR2 (germline): SGHVS, FQNEAQ. Trimming removed 4 bases at V and 0 bases at J, with 15 bases between. The CDR3 runs 16 residues. The CDR3 sequence: CASSSRVPRTNYGYTF. The CDR3 coding sequence is TGTGCCAGCAGCTCCCGGGTTCCTAGGACTAACTATGGCTACACCTTC.

This clonotype was seen a few times. The rearrangement joins TRBV11-2 to TRBJ2-5; possibly TRBD1 for D (8 bases). CDR3 length equals 16 residues. CDR1 is SGHAT and CDR2 is FQNNGV in the germline V gene. The V gene lost 4 bases and the J gene lost 4 bases, with 19 bases spanning the gap. The CDR3, as DNA: TGTGCCAGCAGCTATGGACAGGGAGGGATCCTAGAGACCCAGTACTTC. Translating it yields CASSYGQGGILETQYF. The variable domain in full, completed from reference TRBV11-2 and TRBJ2-5, reads EAGVAQSPRYKIIEKRQSVAFWCNPISGHATLYWYQQILGQGPKLLIQFQNNGVVDDSQLPKDRFSAERLKGVDSTLKIQPAKLEDSAVYLCASSYGQGGILETQYFGPGTRLLVL.

This clonotype has a count of ten or more. This sequence joins TRBV30 and TRBJ1-5; 8 bases align to TRBD1. Trimming removed 2 bases from V and 4 bases from J; junction bases left unmatched: 7. Germline V CDR1 and CDR2: GTSNPN, SVGIG (reference sequence). This CDR3 contains 15 residues. This CDR3 reads CAWSSGQAPNQPQHF. CDR3 coding DNA: TGTGCCTGGAGTTCGGGACAGGCCCCTAATCAGCCCCAGCATTTT.

This clonotype has a count of ten or more. The chain employs TRBV3-1 and TRBJ2-2, with TRBD2 identical over 11 bases. This CDR3 has 14 residues. The germline V gene has CDR1 LGHDT and CDR2 YNNKEL (reference sequence). J lost 6 bases, V lost 4 bases, and 1 base had no gene match. CDR3: CASSPGLAAGELFF. CDR3 nucleotides: TGTGCCAGCAGCCCGGGACTAGCGGCCGGGGAGCTGTTTTTT.

The V and J genes are TRBV19 and TRBJ2-7; 9 bases are shared with TRBD1. Germline V gene lookup returns CDR1 LNHDA and CDR2 SQIVND (reference sequence). The length of the CDR3 is 15 residues. The V segment lost 5 bases and the J segment 3 bases; nucleotides outside the gene matches: 8. CDR3 protein: CASSLGQGKLYEQYF. DNA for the CDR3: TGTGCCAGTAGTCTGGGACAGGGTAAACTCTACGAGCAGTACTTC.

This clonotype was detected only a few times. J is TRBJ2-1 and V is TRBV6-1; 8 nucleotides line up with TRBD2. Germline V lookup: CDR1 MNHNS, CDR2 SASEGT. This CDR3 has 16 amino acids. The V gene end was trimmed by 10 bases and the J gene end by 8 bases; junction bases not matched to a gene: 19. CDR3 amino acids: CATRLWTGSGGDEQFF. The CDR3 bases are TGTGCCACCAGATTGTGGACTGGGTCCGGGGGGGATGAGCAGTTCTTC.

This clonotype was counted many times. The rearrangement joins TRBV3-1 to TRBJ1-5; D not certain. V lost 1 base and J 8 bases, leaving 6 bases between the germline ends. CDR3 length: 12 amino acids. Per germline, CDR1 LGHDT and CDR2 YNNKEL (reference sequence). The CDR3 DNA reads as TGTGCCAGCAGCCAAGGATTGGAGCCCCAGCATTTT. It translates to CASSQGLEPQHF.

This clonotype came up many times. The chain couples TRBV7-9 to TRBJ1-2, with unresolved D. V lost 3 bases to trimming and J lost 3 bases, with 8 bases between them. Per the germline V gene, CDR1 is SEHNR and CDR2 is FQNEAQ (reference sequence). The CDR3 consists of 13 residues. Here the CDR3 reads CASSLIEDYGYTF. In DNA form, the CDR3 reads TGTGCCAGCAGCTTGATTGAGGACTATGGCTACACCTTC.

The CDR3 DNA follows: TGTGCCAGCAGCCACCCCCCGCCCCGACTCGAGCAGTACTTC. This codes for CASSHPPPRLEQYF. The chain employs TRBV7-9 and TRBJ2-7; D not certain. Between the trimmed V and J ends, which lost 5 bases and 6 bases, there was a span of 17 bases. The CDR3 is made up of 14 amino acids. Per germline, CDR1 SEHNR and CDR2 FQNEAQ (reference sequence).

This clonotype was detected ten times or more. This chain uses TRBV2 with TRBJ2-7, with 8 positions matching TRBD1. The CDR3 is made up of 18 amino acids. After removal of 1 base from V and 5 bases from J, the junction contained 16 bases not matched to a gene. Looked up from germline, CDR1 is SNHLY and CDR2 is FYNNEI. The CDR3 bases are TGTGCCAGCAGTGAAGGTCGCATTATGACAGGGGAATGGCACGAGCAGTACTTC. Its translation: CASSEGRIMTGEWHEQYF.

This clonotype was seen repeatedly, ten times or more. This sequence joins TRBV29-1 and TRBJ2-7; a weak D match, TRBD2 (5 bases). The CDR3 has 11 amino acids. CDR1 is SQVTM and CDR2 is ANQGSEA in the germline V gene. V was cut by 6 bases and J by 3 bases, with 9 bases left in between. The CDR3 loop reads CSVGEYYEQYF. The DNA for the CDR3 is TGCAGCGTCGGGGAATACTACGAGCAGTACTTC.

This clonotype occurred a few times. This chain joins TRBV20-1 and TRBJ2-7; 11 bases are shared with TRBD2. The germline V gene has CDR1 DFQATT and CDR2 SNEGSKA (reference sequence). This CDR3 comprises 15 residues. Unmatched junction bases numbered 10, after V lost 5 bases and J lost 4 bases. The CDR3 reads CSALSIGTSGYEQYF. DNA of the CDR3: TGCAGTGCTCTCTCAATCGGGACTAGCGGTTACGAGCAGTACTTC.

The chain joins TRBV10-3 to TRBJ2-1; D remains unclear. The V end lost 11 bases, the J end lost 13 bases, and 18 bases lay between the germline ends. The CDR3 has 11 amino acids. Germline-derived CDR1 and CDR2 are ENHRY and SYGVKD. The CDR3 reads CASRSGTVQFF. The DNA of the CDR3 is TGTGCCTCACGGAGTGGAACAGTTCAGTTCTTC.

This clonotype was counted ten times or more. J is TRBJ2-3 and V is TRBV13; the D is unclear. The CDR3 is 15 amino acids. Trimming shortened V by 1 base and J by 6 bases, and 14 bases separated the two germline ends. The germline V gene encodes CDR1 PRHDT and CDR2 FYEKMQ (reference sequence). This chain's CDR3 is CASSLAGATQDTQYF. The CDR3 DNA sequence: TGTGCCAGCAGCTTAGCCGGCGCAACCCAGGATACGCAGTATTTT.

As to this clonotype: A much bigger clone sits one base away, suggesting this may be a read error. This sequence joins TRBV20-1 and TRBJ2-2, with D tentatively TRBD2 (6 bases). Germline lookup yields CDR1 DFQATT and CDR2 SNEGSKA (reference sequence). This CDR3 has 15 amino acids. The CDR3 protein is CSARDYTENTGGLFF. For the CDR3, the DNA is TGCAGTGCTAGAGATTATACGGAGAACACCGGGGGGCTGTTTTTT.

The V gene is TRBV20-1, the J gene TRBJ2-7; 7 bases are shared with TRBD2. V lost 3 bases, J lost 4 bases, and 21 bases stayed unmatched. CDR1 is DFQATT and CDR2 is SNEGSKA in the germline V gene (reference sequence). The CDR3 is 18 residues long. CDR3 nucleotide sequence: TGCAGTGCTAGGTTCCGGGGTGGGCGGGGGACCTCCCGATACGAGCAGTACTTC. This codes for CSARFRGGRGTSRYEQYF.

The rearrangement joins TRBV25-1 to TRBJ2-7; 12 bases agree with TRBD1. Trimming took 10 bases from V and 9 from J; bases not matched to a gene: 10. Per the germline V gene, CDR1 is MGHDK and CDR2 is SYGVNS. The CDR3 spans 13 residues. The CDR3 is CATGTGGNRGQYF. Written as DNA, the CDR3 is TGTGCCACCGGGACAGGGGGCAATCGTGGGCAGTACTTC.

J is TRBJ2-2 and V is TRBV7-7; D remains unclear. This CDR3 comprises 15 residues. The germline V gene encodes CDR1 SSHAT and CDR2 FNYEAQ (reference sequence). V dropped 5 bases and J dropped 0 bases, with 10 bases sitting between them. This CDR3 reads CASSVGQANTGELFF. The CDR3 DNA follows: TGTGCCAGCAGCGTCGGGCAGGCGAACACCGGGGAGCTGTTTTTT.

The chain couples TRBV19 to TRBJ2-7, with 9 bases identical to TRBD1. J lost 4 bases, V lost 5 bases, and 9 bases had no gene match. Germline V gene lookup returns CDR1 LNHDA and CDR2 SQIVND (reference sequence). The CDR3 covers 15 residues. CDR3 bases: TGTGCCAGTAGTCTCACGGGACAGGGATTTTACGAGCAGTACTTC. Residues: CASSLTGQGFYEQYF. Together with reference TRBV19 and TRBJ2-7, the CDR3 gives the full variable domain: DGGITQSPKYLFRKEGQNVTLSCEQNLNHDAMYWYRQDPGQGLRLIYYSQIVNDFQKGDIAEGYSVSREKKESFPLTVTSAQKNPTAFYLCASSLTGQGFYEQYFGPGTRLTVT.

This clonotype was recorded at least ten times. The V gene is TRBV7-2, the J gene TRBJ2-7; D assignment may be TRBD1 or TRBD2 (6 bases each). Germline V gives CDR1 SGHTA, CDR2 FQGNSA. The CDR3 extends over 14 amino acids. V gave up 5 bases and J gave up 5 bases, with 16 bases separating them. The CDR3 spells CASSDKRGHNEQYF. CDR3 bases: TGTGCCAGCAGCGACAAACGGGGGCACAACGAGCAGTACTTC.

This clonotype was observed many times. This chain uses TRBV3-1 with TRBJ2-7; possibly TRBD2 for D (6 bases). CDR1 and CDR2 (germline): LGHDT, YNNKEL (reference sequence). This CDR3 contains 16 residues. Between the trimmed V and J ends, which lost 0 bases and 1 base, there was a span of 13 bases. CDR3 loop: CASSQERGVGSYEQYF. The DNA for the CDR3 is TGTGCCAGCAGCCAAGAGCGGGGAGTTGGATCCTACGAGCAGTACTTC.

This clonotype has just a few counts. The chain combines TRBV9 with TRBJ1-1; 11 bases match TRBD1. The V and J ends lost 6 bases and 8 bases, in that order; junction bases with no gene match: 9. This CDR3 has 14 amino acids. CDR1 SGDLS and CDR2 YYNGEE come from the germline V gene. In DNA, the CDR3 is TGTGCCAGCACGGCGGTGGACAGGGGGCCGGAAGCTTTCTTT. Encoded protein: CASTAVDRGPEAFF.

For this clonotype: This may stem from a read error, because a much larger clone lies one nucleotide away. V is TRBV20-1 and J is TRBJ1-1; 7 bases are shared with TRBD1. Per germline, CDR1 DFQATT and CDR2 SNEGSKA (reference sequence). This CDR3 is built from 15 residues. V was clipped by 3 bases and J by 7 bases; unmatched bases: 14. This CDR3 is CSASILGTARIEAFF. As DNA, the CDR3 is TGCAGTGCTAGTATTCTTGGGACAGCACGCATTGAAGCTTTCTTT.

V usage is TRBV10-3 and J usage is TRBJ1-1; D perhaps matches TRBD1 (5 bases). The CDR3 has 13 amino acids. Trimming removed 5 bases at V and 2 bases at J, with 9 bases between. Germline V gives CDR1 ENHRY, CDR2 SYGVKD. The CDR3 here is CAISSQGNTEAFF. CDR3 in DNA: TGTGCCATCAGTTCCCAGGGAAACACTGAAGCTTTCTTT.

The V gene is TRBV19, the J gene TRBJ2-1, with TRBD1 as a possible D gene (6 bases). The CDR3 has 11 residues. V was cut by 9 bases and J by 8 bases, with 11 bases left in between. The germline V gene encodes CDR1 LNHDA and CDR2 SQIVND (reference sequence). The CDR3 DNA follows: TGTGCCAGCGGGACACGGGATGAGCAGTTCTTC. Translating gives CASGTRDEQFF. Full variable domain (remainder filled in from reference TRBV19 and TRBJ2-1): DGGITQSPKYLFRKEGQNVTLSCEQNLNHDAMYWYRQDPGQGLRLIYYSQIVNDFQKGDIAEGYSVSREKKESFPLTVTSAQKNPTAFYLCASGTRDEQFFGPGTRLTVL.